This is a list of T cell receptor beta chains from one sample in a study of CD8+CD57+ T cells in acquired aplastic anemia. TCRdb re-called the reads through MiXCR, storing one row per CDR3 protein. This table has approximately 98,000 distinct CDR3 sequences, 40% to 60% appearing once. Sequencing was performed on sorted CD4+, CD8+, or CD8+CD57+ T cells (not recorded which) from PBMCs. All receptors derive from a human donor in good health, serving as a control. The CDR3 runs from the conserved cysteine through the conserved F or W. A D gene is named only where the DNA matches it firmly. Not all rows give a size; the values are once, few, many and, for expanded clones, a class.

J,V,length,D,size,DNA,CDR3
TRBJ2-7,TRBV11-2,12,NA,NA,TGTGCCAGCGTCAGGGGGGGCGACGAGCAGTACTTC,CASVRGGDEQYF
TRBJ2-7,TRBV9,15,TRBD2,once,TGTGCCAGCAGCGTAGGGCGGGAGGCCTCCTACGAGCAGTACTTC,CASSVGREASYEQYF
TRBJ1-2,TRBV25-1,13,NA,NA,TGTGCCAGCATGGGGGTAACAACGGGGGGCTACACCTTC,CASMGVTTGGYTF
TRBJ1-1,TRBV20-1,13,NA,NA,TGCAGTGCTTTAGGAAATCAGATTGCTGAAGCTTTCTTT,CSALGNQIAEAFF
TRBJ2-5,TRBV11-3,16,TRBD2,few,TGTGCCAGCAGCTGGGCGGCGGGGGGGCAGGAAGAGACCCAGTACTTC,CASSWAAGGQEETQYF
TRBJ2-3,TRBV6-5,12,NA,many,TGTGCCAGCAGTTACGGTGGAAATACGCAGTATTTT,CASSYGGNTQYF
TRBJ2-1,TRBV6-2/TRBV6-3,16,NA,NA,TGTGCCAGCAGTTACCCCCGGAATTTGGGGGGCGATGAGCAGTTCTTC,CASSYPRNLGGDEQFF
TRBJ2-5,TRBV7-8,17,NA,NA,TGTGCCAGCAGCCCCCCATCTGTTGGGGTCTTCCAAGAGACCCAGTACTTC,CASSPPSVGVFQETQYF
TRBJ2-1,TRBV9,13,NA,many,TGTGCCAGCAGCGTTCCCCGGGGAAATGAGCAGTTCTTC,CASSVPRGNEQFF
TRBJ2-7,TRBV11-1,16,NA,NA,TGTGCCAGCAGCTTAGGGGCAGGGCCGCTCTCCTACGAGCAGTACTTC,CASSLGAGPLSYEQYF
TRBJ2-3,TRBV6-1,15,TRBD2,many,TGTGCCAGCAGCGCCGGCGGGGGGGCCACAGATACGCAGTATTTT,CASSAGGGATDTQYF
TRBJ2-2,TRBV2,15,NA,NA,TGTGCCAGCAGCCGAATGGGGCCCCCCACCGGGGAGCTGTTTTTT,CASSRMGPPTGELFF
TRBJ2-3,TRBV7-9,13,NA,NA,TGTGCCAGCAGCTTACGGAGGTCAGATACGCAGTATTTT,CASSLRRSDTQYF
TRBJ1-2,TRBV7-2,13,NA,NA,TGTGCCAGCAGCCTCGGACAAGATTATGGCTACACCTTC,CASSLGQDYGYTF
TRBJ2-7,TRBV12-5,14,NA,once,TGTGCTAGTGGTTTGGCGGGGACAAGCTACGAGCAGTACTTC,CASGLAGTSYEQYF
TRBJ2-5,TRBV5-1,15,NA,many,TGCGCCAGCAGCTTCGCTGGCAGTTTACAAGAGACCCAGTACTTC,CASSFAGSLQETQYF
TRBJ1-1,TRBV6-6,14,NA,many,TGTGCCAGCAGTTACTCGAAGGGGCAATCTGAAGCTTTCTTT,CASSYSKGQSEAFF
TRBJ2-2,TRBV15,11,NA,NA,TGTGCCACCAGCAGAGCCGGGGAGCTGTTTTTT,CATSRAGELFF
TRBJ1-5,TRBV12-3/TRBV12-4,16,NA,NA,TGTGCCAGCAGCCTACCAGGGGTTTCCTTCAATCAGCCCCAGCATTTT,CASSLPGVSFNQPQHF
TRBJ1-6,TRBV11-2,11,NA,NA,TGTGCCAGCAGCCGGAGTTCACCCCTCCACTTT,CASSRSSPLHF
TRBJ2-1,TRBV29-1,13,NA,few,TGCAGCGCTGAAAGCTCCTTCTACAATGAGCAGTTCTTC,CSAESSFYNEQFF
TRBJ1-3,TRBV25-1,15,NA,NA,TGTGCCAGCAGTGAATATGAGGGCCCTGGAAACACCATATATTTT,CASSEYEGPGNTIYF
TRBJ1-1,TRBV10-3,12,NA,once,TGTGCCATCAGTGACCGGAACACTGAAGCTTTCTTT,CAISDRNTEAFF
TRBJ1-1,TRBV29-1,13,TRBD1,NA,TGCAGCGTGAGACAGGGGTTGGACACTGAAGCTTTCTTT,CSVRQGLDTEAFF
TRBJ1-5,TRBV20-1,13,TRBD1,NA,TGCAGTGCCTCGACAGGGGACAATCAGCCCCAGCATTTT,CSASTGDNQPQHF
TRBJ2-1,TRBV6-2/TRBV6-3,16,NA,NA,TGTGCCAGCAGTTGGGATGCCGGGGGCACGAACAATGAGCAGTTCTTC,CASSWDAGGTNNEQFF
TRBJ2-7,TRBV6-2/TRBV6-3,14,NA,few,TGTGCCAGCAGTTACTCGCCAGGATTCTACGAGCAGTACTTC,CASSYSPGFYEQYF
TRBJ2-7,TRBV9,12,NA,many,TGTGCCAGCTCTCAGGGGGAGGACGAGCAGTACTTC,CASSQGEDEQYF
TRBJ1-3,TRBV15,14,NA,NA,TGTGCCACCAGCAGAGAAGTACAGGGAAACACCATATATTTT,CATSREVQGNTIYF
TRBJ2-3,TRBV25-1,14,NA,NA,TGTGCCAGCAGGTTGGATGACTTAAACCATGAGCAGTATTTT,CASRLDDLNHEQYF
TRBJ1-5,TRBV2,13,NA,NA,TGTGCCAGCAGGGCAGAAGCCAATCAGCCCCAGCATTTT,CASRAEANQPQHF
TRBJ2-7,TRBV11-3,15,TRBD1,NA,TGTGCCAGCAGCCTCGGGACCGCACCTCAGGGGGTGCAGTACTTC,CASSLGTAPQGVQYF
TRBJ1-5,TRBV19,18,TRBD1,NA,TGTGCCAGTACTAAAGGCCCCTTACAACAGGGGTACAATCAGCCCCAGCATTTT,CASTKGPLQQGYNQPQHF
TRBJ1-1,TRBV27,15,TRBD1,few,TGTGCCAGCAGTTTGTTTCAGGGGGGTAGCACTGAAGCTTTCTTT,CASSLFQGGSTEAFF
TRBJ1-2,TRBV29-1,13,NA,NA,TGCAGCGTTGTTTCGGATCCGGGCTATGGCTACACCTTC,CSVVSDPGYGYTF
TRBJ1-5,TRBV25-1,15,TRBD1,NA,TGTGCCAGCAGTCGGACAGGGGATAGCAATCAGCCCCAGCATTTT,CASSRTGDSNQPQHF
TRBJ1-3,TRBV7-2,11,NA,many,TGTGCCAGCAGCCTTGGAAACACCATATATTTT,CASSLGNTIYF
TRBJ1-1,TRBV13,13,NA,once,TGTGCCAGCAGCCCACGGGGCCGAACTGAAGCTTTCTTT,CASSPRGRTEAFF
TRBJ1-2,TRBV9,14,TRBD1,few,TGTGCCAGCACCCGGCCCGGGACAGGGATCGGCTACACCTTC,CASTRPGTGIGYTF
TRBJ2-7,TRBV9,14,NA,NA,TGTGCCAGCAGCGTGACCAGCGGGCTCTACGAGCAGTACTTC,CASSVTSGLYEQYF
TRBJ2-5,TRBV7-9,12,NA,NA,TGTGCCAGCAACGGAAACCAAGAGACCCAGTACTTC,CASNGNQETQYF
TRBJ2-7,TRBV15,14,NA,few,TGTGCCACCAGCGGGGACGGCTTCTACTACGAGCAGTACTTC,CATSGDGFYYEQYF
TRBJ1-2,TRBV9,13,TRBD1,NA,TGTGCCAGCAGGGACAGGTCCAACTATGGCTACACCTTC,CASRDRSNYGYTF
TRBJ1-2,TRBV25-1,13,NA,NA,TGTGCCATCCCACCGAGGGGTGGCTATGGCTACACCTTC,CAIPPRGGYGYTF
TRBJ1-2,TRBV24-1,14,TRBD1,few,TGTGCCACCAGTGATTTGGACAGGGACTACGACTACACCTTC,CATSDLDRDYDYTF
TRBJ2-1,TRBV25-1,18,TRBD2,NA,TGTGCCAGCAGCCAAAGTCAGATTCTAGCGGACCTTGGTAATGAGCAGTTCTTC,CASSQSQILADLGNEQFF
TRBJ1-3,TRBV6-2/TRBV6-3,19,TRBD1,NA,TGTGCCGGCAGTTACCTACCGGGACAGGGGTCCTTCTCTGGAAACACCATATATTTT,CAGSYLPGQGSFSGNTIYF
TRBJ2-7,TRBV12-3/TRBV12-4,14,NA,many,TGTGCCAGCAGTTCCCGGGACGGACCCTACGAGCAGTACTTC,CASSSRDGPYEQYF
TRBJ1-3,TRBV9,14,TRBD1,few,TGTGCCAGCAGCGTAGAAGGACAGGGCAACACCATATATTTT,CASSVEGQGNTIYF
TRBJ1-5,TRBV6-5,13,NA,many,TGTGCCAGCAGTTACGGTCAGAATCAGCCCCAGCATTTT,CASSYGQNQPQHF
TRBJ2-3,TRBV19,16,TRBD2,NA,TGTGCCAGTAGTGTTCTAGCGGGGGGGCGGTCAGATACGCAGTATTTT,CASSVLAGGRSDTQYF
TRBJ2-5,TRBV7-9,16,TRBD2,NA,TGTGCCAGCAGCACCGGGACTAGCGGGTACCAAGAGACCCAGTACTTC,CASSTGTSGYQETQYF
TRBJ2-1,TRBV5-6,14,TRBD1,many,TGTGCCAGCAGGGACCAGGGGGTGTACAAGGAGCAGTTCTTC,CASRDQGVYKEQFF